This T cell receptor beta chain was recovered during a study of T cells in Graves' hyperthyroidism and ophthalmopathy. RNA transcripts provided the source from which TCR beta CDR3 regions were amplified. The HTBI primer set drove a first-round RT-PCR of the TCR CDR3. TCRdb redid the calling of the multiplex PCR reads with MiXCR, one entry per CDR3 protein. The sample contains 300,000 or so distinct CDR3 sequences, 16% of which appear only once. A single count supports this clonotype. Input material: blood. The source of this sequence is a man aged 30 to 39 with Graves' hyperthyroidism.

CDR3 nucleotide sequence: TGTGCCAGCAGCCTCAAATTGAGGGGAACCGGGACAGGGGTTGGCTATGGCTACACCTTC. Translation gives CASSLKLRGTGTGVGYGYTF. This rearrangement joins TRBV27 to TRBJ1-2, with 10 bases lining up with TRBD1. V shed 6 bases, J shed 4 bases, and the junction held 23 bases outside the gene matches. The V gene's germline CDR1 is MNHEY and CDR2 SMNVEV (reference sequence). The CDR3 runs 20 residues.